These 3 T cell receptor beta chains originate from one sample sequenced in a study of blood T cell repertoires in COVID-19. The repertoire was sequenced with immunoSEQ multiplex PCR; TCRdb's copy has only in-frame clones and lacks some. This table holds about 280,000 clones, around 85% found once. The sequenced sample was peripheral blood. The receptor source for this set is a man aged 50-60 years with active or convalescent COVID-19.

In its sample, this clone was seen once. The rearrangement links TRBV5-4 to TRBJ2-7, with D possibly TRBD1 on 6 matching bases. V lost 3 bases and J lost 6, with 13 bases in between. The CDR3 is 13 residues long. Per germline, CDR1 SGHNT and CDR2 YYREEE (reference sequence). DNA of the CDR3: TGTGCCAGCAGCTATGCAGGGGCTTCCGAGCAGTACTTC. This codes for CASSYAGASEQYF.

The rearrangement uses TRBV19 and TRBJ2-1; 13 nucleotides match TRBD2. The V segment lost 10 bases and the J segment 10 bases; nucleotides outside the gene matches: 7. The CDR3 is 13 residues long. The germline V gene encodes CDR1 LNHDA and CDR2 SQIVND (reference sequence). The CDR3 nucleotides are TGTGCCACCTGGACTAGCGGGAGTTTCGAGCAGTTCTTC. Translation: CATWTSGSFEQFF.

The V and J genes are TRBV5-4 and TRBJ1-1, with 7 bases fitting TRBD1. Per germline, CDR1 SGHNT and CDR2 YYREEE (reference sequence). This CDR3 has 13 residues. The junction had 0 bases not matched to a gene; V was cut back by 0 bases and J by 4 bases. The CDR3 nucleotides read TGTGCCAGCAGCTTGGACAGGGGCACTGAAGCTTTCTTT. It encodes CASSLDRGTEAFF.